This T cell receptor beta chain was found in a study of glioma-infiltrating T cells after dendritic cell vaccination (dated by TCRdb to the mid-2010s). Some background on the complete study: The cohort included some 15 glioblastoma patients drawn from Phase I and II dendritic cell vaccination trials, of whom 9 were newly diagnosed and 6 had recurrent disease. Tumor-infiltrating lymphocyte content was quantified and tumor and blood repertoires were compared in dendritic cell-vaccinated glioblastoma patients by deep sequencing of TCR beta CDR3 regions. Between the early 2000s and the early 2010s, patients were given autologous tumor lysate-pulsed dendritic cell vaccination. TCR sequencing metrics, including TIL content and tumor-blood repertoire overlap, were correlated with survival after dendritic cell vaccination. The vaccine consisted of monocyte-derived dendritic cells cultured less than 9 days with IL-4 and GM-CSF, then pulsed overnight with autologous tumor lysate. Each patient got three intradermal injections of the dendritic cell vaccine, spaced at biweekly intervals, in the arm below the axilla.

TCRB CDR3 regions were amplified from around 2.1 ug genomic DNA, or all available DNA if less, using the immunoSEQ assay. The multiplex PCR employed 60 forward primers targeting TCR V beta segments and 13 reverse primers targeting J beta segments. To estimate the number of reads per starting template, synthetic control templates were added to each sample at limiting dilution. The Illumina HiSeq System generated sequencing reads of 87 bp. Per the original workflow: To remove PCR and sequencing errors, closely related sequences were merged with a nearest neighbor algorithm. TCR overlap was measured as the percentage of unique tumor TCR beta sequences that were also present in the peripheral blood of the same patient. This is the immuneACCESS table as TCRdb keeps it, with only in-frame sequences that have V and J called. A part of the clones is gone; compared with another copy, unresolved V genes explain less than half, and the rest is unexplained. V, J and clone size are taken as reported in that table, and D and trimming were inferred from the DNA itself. For this sample the table gives around 97,000 clones, of which 81% were detected only once. The ten largest clonotypes hold about 12% of the sample.

This clone was counted a single time. Its antigen target is currently unknown. No much larger clone is present one base from it, and per-base qualities are unavailable. Paper-wide results and their limitations: The cohort was small and heterogeneous, only a few patients had full blood and tumor sets, and even fewer had initial-recurrent tumor pairs. TCR clonality showed no direct relationship with survival, which suggests that a diverse polyclonal response may matter. After dendritic cell vaccination, a higher estimated pretreatment TIL content predicted longer time to progression and longer overall survival. The response model built on TCR overlap across three groups was characterized as speculative, with prospective validation still needed.

CDR1 and CDR2, looked up from the germline V gene (reference sequence), are SEHNR and FQNEAQ. Relative to germline, V is 0 bases shorter and J is 5 bases shorter, with 10 bases between their ends. The CDR3 runs 14 residues from the cysteine to the phenylalanine. The only DNA kept is the CDR3, 42 bases in frame from the first base. Selection of patients required sufficient residual fresh-frozen tumor tissue and over two years of available survival data. Molecular status otherwise varied across the glioblastoma patients, but none of them carried an isocitrate dehydrogenase mutation. PBMC were collected before vaccination, two weeks after the third vaccination, and at tumor progression when it occurred. Genomic DNA was extracted with the Qiagen DNeasy Blood extraction Kit.

The receptor chain draws on TRBV7-9 and TRBJ2-5; the D gene remains uncertain. Here the sequenced sample was blood, taken before dendritic cell vaccination. This clonotype was sampled from a human donor with glioblastoma. CDR3 region: CASSLAPGQETQYF. The DNA reads as follows: TGTGCCAGCAGCTTAGCTCCGGGTCAGGAGACCCAGTACTTC. Beyond the CDR3, the reference TRBV7-9 and TRBJ2-5 genes provide the residues; the full variable domain reads: DTGVSQNPRHKITKRGQNVTFRCDPISEHNRLYWYRQTLGQGPEFLTYFQNEAQLEKSRLLSDRFSAERPKGSFSTLEIQRTEQGDSAMYLCASSLAPGQETQYFGPGTRLLVL.